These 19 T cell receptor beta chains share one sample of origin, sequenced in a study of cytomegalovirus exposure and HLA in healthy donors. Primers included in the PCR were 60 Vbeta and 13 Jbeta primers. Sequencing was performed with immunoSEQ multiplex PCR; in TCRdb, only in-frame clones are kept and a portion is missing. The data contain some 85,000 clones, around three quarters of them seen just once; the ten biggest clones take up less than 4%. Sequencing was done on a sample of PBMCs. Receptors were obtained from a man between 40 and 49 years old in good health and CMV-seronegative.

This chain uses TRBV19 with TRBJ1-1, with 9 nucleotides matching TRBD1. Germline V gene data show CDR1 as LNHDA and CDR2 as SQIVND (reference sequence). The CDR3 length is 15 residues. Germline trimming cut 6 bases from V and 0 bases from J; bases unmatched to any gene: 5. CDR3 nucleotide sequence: TGTGCCAGTAGAAAGGGACAGGGTTTGAACACTGAAGCTTTCTTT. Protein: CASRKGQGLNTEAFF.

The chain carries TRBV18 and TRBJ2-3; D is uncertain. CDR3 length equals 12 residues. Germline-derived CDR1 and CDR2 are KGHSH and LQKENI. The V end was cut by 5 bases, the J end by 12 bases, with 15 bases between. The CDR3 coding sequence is TGTGCCAGCTCAACAGACCCCGGTCCCCAGTATTTT. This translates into CASSTDPGPQYF.

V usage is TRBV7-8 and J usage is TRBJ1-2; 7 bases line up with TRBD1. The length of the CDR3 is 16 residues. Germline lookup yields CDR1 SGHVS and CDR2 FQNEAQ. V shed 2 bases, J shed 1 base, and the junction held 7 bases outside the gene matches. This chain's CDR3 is CASSLTETGFNYGYTF. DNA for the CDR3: TGTGCCAGCAGCTTAACAGAGACAGGGTTTAACTATGGCTACACCTTC.

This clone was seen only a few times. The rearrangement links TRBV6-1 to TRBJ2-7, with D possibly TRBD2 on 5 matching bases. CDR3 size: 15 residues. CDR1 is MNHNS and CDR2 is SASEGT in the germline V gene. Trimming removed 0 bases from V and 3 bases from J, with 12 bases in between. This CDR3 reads CASSEASGDYYEQYF. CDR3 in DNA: TGTGCCAGCAGTGAAGCTTCCGGGGATTACTACGAGCAGTACTTC.

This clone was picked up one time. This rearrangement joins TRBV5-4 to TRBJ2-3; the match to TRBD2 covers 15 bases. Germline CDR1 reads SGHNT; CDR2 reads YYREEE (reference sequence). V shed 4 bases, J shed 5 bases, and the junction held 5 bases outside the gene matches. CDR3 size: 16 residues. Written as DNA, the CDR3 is TGTGCCAGCAGCATGGGACTAGCGGGGGGTGGAGATACGCAGTATTTT. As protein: CASSMGLAGGGDTQYF.

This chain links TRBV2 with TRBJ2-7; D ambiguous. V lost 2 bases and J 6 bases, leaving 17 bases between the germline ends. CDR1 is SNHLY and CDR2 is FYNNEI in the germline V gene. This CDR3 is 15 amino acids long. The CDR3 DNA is TGTGCCAGCAGTGAAAAACTCTCTCTGATATGCGAGCAGTACTTC. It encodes CASSEKLSLICEQYF. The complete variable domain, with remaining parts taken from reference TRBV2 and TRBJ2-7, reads EPEVTQTPSHQVTQMGQEVILRCVPISNHLYFYWYRQILGQKVEFLVSFYNNEISEKSEIFDDQFSVERPDGSNFTLKIRSTKLEDSAMYFCASSEKLSLICEQYFGPGTRLTVT.

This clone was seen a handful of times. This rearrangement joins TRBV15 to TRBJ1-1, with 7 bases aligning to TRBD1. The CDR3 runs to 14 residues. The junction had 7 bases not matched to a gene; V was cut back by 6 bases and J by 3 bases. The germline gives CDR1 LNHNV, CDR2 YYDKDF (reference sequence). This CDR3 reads CATRGYRGYTEAFF. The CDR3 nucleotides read TGTGCCACCAGGGGATACAGGGGTTACACTGAAGCTTTCTTT.

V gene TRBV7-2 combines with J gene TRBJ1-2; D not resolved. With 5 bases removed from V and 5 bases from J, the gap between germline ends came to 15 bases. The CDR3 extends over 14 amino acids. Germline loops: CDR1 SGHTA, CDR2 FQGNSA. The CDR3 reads CASSAQNYLYGYTF. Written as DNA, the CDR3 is TGTGCCAGCAGCGCCCAGAACTATTTATATGGCTACACCTTC.

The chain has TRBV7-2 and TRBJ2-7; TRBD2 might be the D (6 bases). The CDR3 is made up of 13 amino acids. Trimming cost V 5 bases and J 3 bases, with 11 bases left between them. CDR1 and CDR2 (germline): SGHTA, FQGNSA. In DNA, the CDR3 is TGTGCCAGCAGCGGTGCGCGGGGCTACGAGCAGTACTTC. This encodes CASSGARGYEQYF.

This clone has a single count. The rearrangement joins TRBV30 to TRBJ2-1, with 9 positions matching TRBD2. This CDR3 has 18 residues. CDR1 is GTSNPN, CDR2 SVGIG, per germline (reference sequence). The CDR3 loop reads CALYRGNFQRGAYNEQFF. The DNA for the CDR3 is TGTGCTCTGTATCGAGGGAACTTCCAGCGGGGGGCCTACAATGAGCAGTTCTTC.

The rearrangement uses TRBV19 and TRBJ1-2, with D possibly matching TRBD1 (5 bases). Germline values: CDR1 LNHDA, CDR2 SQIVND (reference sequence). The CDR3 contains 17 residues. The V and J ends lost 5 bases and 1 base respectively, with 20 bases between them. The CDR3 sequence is CASSLQGREGSNYGYTF. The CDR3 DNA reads TGTGCCAGTAGTCTTCAAGGGCGGGAGGGGAGTAACTATGGCTACACCTTC. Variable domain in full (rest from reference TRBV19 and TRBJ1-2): DGGITQSPKYLFRKEGQNVTLSCEQNLNHDAMYWYRQDPGQGLRLIYYSQIVNDFQKGDIAEGYSVSREKKESFPLTVTSAQKNPTAFYLCASSLQGREGSNYGYTFGSGTRLTVV.

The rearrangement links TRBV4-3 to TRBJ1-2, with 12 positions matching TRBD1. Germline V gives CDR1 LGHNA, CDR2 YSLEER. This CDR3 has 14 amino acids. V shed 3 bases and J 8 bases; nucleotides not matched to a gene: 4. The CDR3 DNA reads TGCGCCAGCAGCCAGGGGGACAGGGGGCACGGCTACACCTTC. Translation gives CASSQGDRGHGYTF.

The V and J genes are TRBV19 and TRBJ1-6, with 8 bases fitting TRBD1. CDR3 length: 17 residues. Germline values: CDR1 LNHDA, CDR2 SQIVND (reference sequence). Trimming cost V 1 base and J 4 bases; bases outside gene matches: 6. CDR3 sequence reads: CASSIGRDRMYNSPLHF. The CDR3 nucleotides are TGTGCCAGTAGTATAGGTCGGGACAGGATGTATAATTCACCCCTCCACTTT.

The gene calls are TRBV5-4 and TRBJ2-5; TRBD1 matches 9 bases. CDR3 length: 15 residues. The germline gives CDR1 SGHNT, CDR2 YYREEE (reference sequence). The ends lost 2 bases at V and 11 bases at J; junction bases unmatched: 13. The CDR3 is CASSLRTGVVGEQYF. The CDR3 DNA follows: TGTGCCAGCAGCTTACGGACAGGGGTAGTAGGAGAGCAGTACTTC.

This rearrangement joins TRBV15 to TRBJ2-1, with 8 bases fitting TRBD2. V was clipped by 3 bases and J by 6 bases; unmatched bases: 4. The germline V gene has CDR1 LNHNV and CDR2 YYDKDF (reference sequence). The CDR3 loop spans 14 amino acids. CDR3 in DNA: TGTGCCACCAGCAGTTTCGGGGGGGGCAATGAGCAGTTCTTC. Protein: CATSSFGGGNEQFF. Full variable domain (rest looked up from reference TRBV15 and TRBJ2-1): DAMVIQNPRYQVTQFGKPVTLSCSQTLNHNVMYWYQQKSSQAPKLLFHYYDKDFNNEADTPDNFQSRRPNTSFCFLDIRSPGLGDTAMYLCATSSFGGGNEQFFGPGTRLTVL.

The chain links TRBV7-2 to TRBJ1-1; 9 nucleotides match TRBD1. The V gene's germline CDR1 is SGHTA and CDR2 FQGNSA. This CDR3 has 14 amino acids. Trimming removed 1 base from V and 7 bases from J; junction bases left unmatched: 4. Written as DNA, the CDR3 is TGTGCCAGCAGCTTAGTAGGACAGGGGCGTGAAGCTTTCTTT. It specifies CASSLVGQGREAFF.

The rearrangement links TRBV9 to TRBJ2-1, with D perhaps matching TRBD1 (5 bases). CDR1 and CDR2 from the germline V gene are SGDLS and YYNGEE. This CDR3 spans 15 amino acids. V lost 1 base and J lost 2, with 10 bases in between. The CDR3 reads CASSVKGFTYNEQFF. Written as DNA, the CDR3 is TGTGCCAGCAGCGTAAAGGGGTTTACCTACAATGAGCAGTTCTTC.

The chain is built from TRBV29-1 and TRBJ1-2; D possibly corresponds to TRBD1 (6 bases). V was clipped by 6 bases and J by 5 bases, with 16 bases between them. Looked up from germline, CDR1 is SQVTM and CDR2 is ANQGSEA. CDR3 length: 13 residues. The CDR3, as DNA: TGCAGCGTCGGACCCCAGGGGCTATATGGCTACACCTTC. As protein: CSVGPQGLYGYTF.

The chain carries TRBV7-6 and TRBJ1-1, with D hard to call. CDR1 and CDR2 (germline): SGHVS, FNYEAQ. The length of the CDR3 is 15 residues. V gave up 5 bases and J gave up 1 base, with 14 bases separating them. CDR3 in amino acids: CASSEEVDSNTEAFF. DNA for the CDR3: TGTGCCAGCAGCGAAGAGGTCGATTCGAACACTGAAGCTTTCTTT.